These 21 T cell receptor beta chains were all obtained from the same sample, sequenced in a study of T cell responses to AZD1222 COVID-19 vaccine. Here immunoSEQ multiplex PCR was the method, and the copy in TCRdb shows in-frame clones only, minus some. Of some 110,000 clones in the sample, over 75% were seen once. The source material was peripheral blood, sampled on day 0 of AZD1222 vaccination. All receptors come from an adult in good health.

The chain couples TRBV27 to TRBJ2-5; the D gene could be TRBD1 or TRBD2 (5 bases each). The CDR3 loop spans 19 amino acids. The germline V gene encodes CDR1 MNHEY and CDR2 SMNVEV (reference sequence). The V and J ends lost 1 base and 2 bases respectively, with 23 bases between them. The CDR3 DNA is TGTGCCAGCAGTTTATTAGGGGCTAGGACTGAACGGGCGCAAGAGACCCAGTACTTC. Translation gives CASSLLGARTERAQETQYF.

V and J are TRBV6-5 and TRBJ1-2, with TRBD1 as a possible D gene (5 bases). The CDR3 covers 13 residues. The V end was cut by 4 bases, the J end by 7 bases, with 13 bases between. Germline values: CDR1 MNHEY, CDR2 SVGAGI. CDR3 nucleotides: TGTGCCAGCAGTTCTACCGACAGTAGTGGCTACACCTTC. It translates to CASSSTDSSGYTF.

The chain carries TRBV7-6 and TRBJ1-3; 7 bases match TRBD1. Germline V gene data show CDR1 as SGHVS and CDR2 as FNYEAQ. This CDR3 is 17 amino acids long. V was clipped by 1 base and J by 6 bases; unmatched bases: 12. The CDR3 protein is CASSLGWVYRGENTIYF. The CDR3, as DNA: TGTGCCAGCAGCTTAGGTTGGGTGTACAGGGGAGAAAACACCATATATTTT.

The V gene is TRBV7-6, the J gene TRBJ2-7, with D possibly being TRBD1 or TRBD2 (5 bases each). The germline V and J ends were trimmed by 5 bases and 7 bases, with 30 bases remaining between them. The CDR3 contains 18 residues. Germline lookup yields CDR1 SGHVS and CDR2 FNYEAQ. The CDR3 nucleotides are TGTGCCAGCAGCGCGAAACCACCGGCCCAAGGGACCGGATTAGAGCAGTACTTC. Its translation is CASSAKPPAQGTGLEQYF.

J is TRBJ1-4 and V is TRBV1. TRBV1 is designated a pseudogene. This CDR3 spans 13 amino acids. The DNA for the CDR3 is TGCACCAGCAGCCTGGGTATGGGGGGAAAACTGTTTTTT. It yields the protein CTSSLGMGGKLFF.

This rearrangement joins TRBV11-2 to TRBJ2-1; D is tentatively TRBD1 or TRBD2 (5 bases each). This CDR3 spans 16 amino acids. Trimming took off 5 bases at V and 0 bases at J, with 14 bases between the two ends. Germline-derived CDR1 and CDR2 are SGHAT and FQNNGV. This CDR3 is CASSGRDGSSYNEQFF. Here the CDR3 DNA reads TGTGCCAGCAGCGGCCGGGACGGCAGCTCCTACAATGAGCAGTTCTTC. Full variable domain (outside the CDR3, taken from reference TRBV11-2 and TRBJ2-1): EAGVAQSPRYKIIEKRQSVAFWCNPISGHATLYWYQQILGQGPKLLIQFQNNGVVDDSQLPKDRFSAERLKGVDSTLKIQPAKLEDSAVYLCASSGRDGSSYNEQFFGPGTRLTVL.

This clone was detected only once. The chain has TRBV10-3 and TRBJ1-2; a weak D match, TRBD1 (6 bases). Trimming left V 10 bases short and J 5 bases short, with 17 bases between. The CDR3 totals 13 residues. Germline values: CDR1 ENHRY, CDR2 SYGVKD. CDR3 sequence: CATGTPEGYGYTF. For the CDR3, the DNA is TGTGCCACCGGGACACCTGAGGGGTATGGCTACACCTTC.

V and J are TRBV19 and TRBJ1-6; D not certain. There are 14 residues in the CDR3. CDR1 and CDR2 (germline): LNHDA, SQIVND (reference sequence). Trimming took off 3 bases at V and 7 bases at J, with 10 bases between the two ends. In nucleotides, the CDR3 is TGTGCCAGTAGTATGGGCACACTAAATTCACCCCTCCACTTT. This translates into CASSMGTLNSPLHF.

The table lists this clone with a count of one. This chain joins TRBV6-2 or TRBV6-3 and TRBJ1-6, with D maybe TRBD1 (5 bases). This CDR3 has 14 residues. V was trimmed by 4 bases and J by 12 bases, leaving 16 bases between them. Germline CDR1 MNHEY, CDR2 SVGEGT. CDR3 loop: CASSSVGTTRPLHF. As DNA, the CDR3 is TGTGCCAGCAGTTCCGTAGGGACGACACGACCCCTCCACTTT.

The chain uses TRBV9 and TRBJ1-3; D is undetermined. Germline V gives CDR1 SGDLS, CDR2 YYNGEE. Trimming removed 5 bases from V and 3 bases from J, with 18 bases in between. The CDR3 totals 16 residues. CDR3 region: CASSPWEGGFGNTIYF. The CDR3 region has the DNA TGTGCCAGCAGTCCTTGGGAGGGAGGGTTTGGAAACACCATATATTTT.

This clone turned up a few times. The V call is TRBV6-5, the J call TRBJ2-2, with a tentative D call TRBD2 (5 bases). V was clipped by 4 bases and J by 9 bases, with 9 bases between them. The CDR3 consists of 12 residues. CDR1 and CDR2 (germline): MNHEY, SVGAGI. CDR3 sequence (DNA): TGTGCCAGCAGTTTACTAGGGTGGGAGCTGTTTTTT. It codes for CASSLLGWELFF.

The V gene is TRBV3-1 (or the pseudogene TRBV3-2), the J gene TRBJ2-4, with 7 bases that match TRBD2. CDR3 length equals 15 residues. Per germline, CDR1 LGHDT and CDR2 YNNKEL (reference sequence). The V gene end was trimmed by 6 bases and the J gene end by 1 base; junction bases not matched to a gene: 6. DNA of the CDR3: TGTGCCAGCAGTCGCGTCGGGGGGGCCAAAAACATTCAGTACTTC. Translating it yields CASSRVGGAKNIQYF.

This chain connects TRBV4-3 to TRBJ2-4, with D possibly being TRBD1 (5 bases). The germline V gene has CDR1 LGHNA and CDR2 YSLEER. The CDR3 consists of 15 residues. V shed 6 bases and J shed 0 bases, with 12 bases lying between them. In DNA form, the CDR3 reads TGCGCCAGCAGTCGCCAGGGCCTAGCCAAAAACATTCAGTACTTC. It codes for CASSRQGLAKNIQYF.

This chain uses TRBV4-2 with TRBJ2-1, with 9 bases identical to TRBD2. CDR3 length: 19 amino acids. J gave up 5 bases and V 2 bases, and 16 bases lay outside the gene matches. The V gene's germline CDR1 is LGHNA and CDR2 YNFKEQ. The CDR3 DNA reads TGTGCCAGCAGCCAACCTTGGGCGAGCGGGGGGCCCCGAAACAATGAGCAGTTCTTC. This sequence encodes CASSQPWASGGPRNNEQFF.

The chain recombines TRBV19 with TRBJ2-2; D possibly matches TRBD1 or TRBD2 (5 bases each). The length of the CDR3 is 17 residues. Germline CDR1 is LNHDA and CDR2 is SQIVND (reference sequence). V was cut by 7 bases and J by 5 bases, with 23 bases left in between. CDR3 bases: TGTGCCAGTACCCTCCCCCCGGGGCGCGGAGAGACCGGGGAGCTGTTTTTT. Protein sequence: CASTLPPGRGETGELFF. The entire variable domain, with the rest obtained from reference TRBV19 and TRBJ2-2, is as follows: DGGITQSPKYLFRKEGQNVTLSCEQNLNHDAMYWYRQDPGQGLRLIYYSQIVNDFQKGDIAEGYSVSREKKESFPLTVTSAQKNPTAFYLCASTLPPGRGETGELFFGEGSRLTVL.

The rearrangement joins TRBV7-9 to TRBJ1-2, with TRBD1 matching 7 bases. CDR1 is SEHNR, CDR2 FQNEAQ, per germline (reference sequence). J was trimmed by 7 bases and V by 2 bases; bases with no gene match: 10. The CDR3 totals 15 residues. The CDR3 is CASSLSPGQYFGYTF. DNA for the CDR3: TGTGCCAGCAGCTTAAGTCCGGGACAGTACTTTGGCTACACCTTC.

Only one count was recorded for this clone. The V and J genes are TRBV4-2 and TRBJ2-1, with D possibly matching TRBD1 (6 bases). Germline V lookup: CDR1 LGHNA, CDR2 YNFKEQ. The V and J ends lost 0 bases and 3 bases respectively, with 15 bases between them. This CDR3 has 17 amino acids. The CDR3 bases are TGTGCCAGCAGCCAAGATGAGGACAGTACTCTCTACAATGAGCAGTTCTTC. This encodes CASSQDEDSTLYNEQFF.

The chain uses TRBV27 and TRBJ1-6, with D perhaps TRBD1 (5 bases). There are 14 residues in the CDR3. Trimming removed 3 bases from V and 6 bases from J, with 9 bases in between. Per germline, CDR1 MNHEY and CDR2 SMNVEV (reference sequence). DNA for the CDR3: TGTGCCAGCAGTTTCCGGGACCCTAATTCACCCCTCCACTTT. Its protein product is CASSFRDPNSPLHF.

The genes are TRBV19 and TRBJ1-1; no definite D call. The CDR3 length is 13 residues. Germline V lookup: CDR1 LNHDA, CDR2 SQIVND (reference sequence). V gave up 5 bases and J gave up 2 bases, with 9 bases separating them. CDR3 amino acids: CASSADFNTEAFF. CDR3 sequence (DNA): TGTGCCAGTAGTGCGGACTTTAACACTGAAGCTTTCTTT. The whole variable domain, remainder taken from reference TRBV19 and TRBJ1-1, is DGGITQSPKYLFRKEGQNVTLSCEQNLNHDAMYWYRQDPGQGLRLIYYSQIVNDFQKGDIAEGYSVSREKKESFPLTVTSAQKNPTAFYLCASSADFNTEAFFGQGTRLTVV.

A single count supports this clone. This chain joins TRBV28 and TRBJ1-5, with D perhaps TRBD1 (5 bases). In germline, CDR1 is MDHEN, CDR2 SYDVKM. This CDR3 has 16 residues. Trimming left V 2 bases short and J 5 bases short, with 16 bases between. CDR3 sequence: CASSLGGVRGDQPQHF. The CDR3, as DNA: TGTGCCAGCAGTTTAGGGGGGGTGAGAGGAGATCAGCCCCAGCATTTT. Full variable domain (remainder filled in from reference TRBV28 and TRBJ1-5): DVKVTQSSRYLVKRTGEKVFLECVQDMDHENMFWYRQDPGLGLRLIYFSYDVKMKEKGDIPEGYSVSREKKERFSLILESASTNQTSMYLCASSLGGVRGDQPQHFGDGTRLSIL.

The count of this clone is one. The chain recombines TRBV2 with TRBJ1-1; D may be TRBD1 (5 bases). Trimming cost V 3 bases and J 1 base, with 12 bases left between them. Per the germline V gene, CDR1 is SNHLY and CDR2 is FYNNEI. The CDR3 contains 15 residues. The CDR3 DNA is TGTGCCAGCAGTGAGTGGGGGGAGGGGAACACTGAAGCTTTCTTT. It translates to CASSEWGEGNTEAFF.